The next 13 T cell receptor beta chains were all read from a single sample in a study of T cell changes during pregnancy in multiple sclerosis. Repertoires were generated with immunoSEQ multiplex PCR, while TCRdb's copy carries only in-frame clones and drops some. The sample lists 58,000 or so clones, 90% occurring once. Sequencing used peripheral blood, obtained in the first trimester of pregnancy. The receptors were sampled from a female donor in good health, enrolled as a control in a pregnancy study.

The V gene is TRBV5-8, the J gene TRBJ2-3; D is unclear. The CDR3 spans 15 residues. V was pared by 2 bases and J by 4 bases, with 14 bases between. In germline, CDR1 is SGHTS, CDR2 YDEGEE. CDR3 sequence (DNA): TGTGCCAGCAGCTTTCGACCTCCCCGGGCAGATACGCAGTATTTT. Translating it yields CASSFRPPRADTQYF.

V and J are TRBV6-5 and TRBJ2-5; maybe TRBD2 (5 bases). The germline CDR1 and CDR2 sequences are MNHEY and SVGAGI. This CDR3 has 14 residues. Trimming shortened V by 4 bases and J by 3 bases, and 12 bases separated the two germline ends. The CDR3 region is CASSLTGFEETQYF. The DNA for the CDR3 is TGTGCCAGCAGTTTGACGGGGTTCGAAGAGACCCAGTACTTC.

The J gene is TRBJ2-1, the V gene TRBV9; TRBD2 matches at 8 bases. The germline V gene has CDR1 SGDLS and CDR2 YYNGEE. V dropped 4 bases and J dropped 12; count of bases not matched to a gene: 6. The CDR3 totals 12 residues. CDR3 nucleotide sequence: TGTGCCAGCAGCACTGGGACTAGTGGGCAGTTCTTC. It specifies CASSTGTSGQFF.

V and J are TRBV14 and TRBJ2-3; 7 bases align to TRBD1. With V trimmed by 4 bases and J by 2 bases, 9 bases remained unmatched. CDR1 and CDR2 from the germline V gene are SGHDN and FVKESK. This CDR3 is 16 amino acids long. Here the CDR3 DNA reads TGTGCCAGCAGCCGTGACCAAGGGGGCCTCACAGATACGCAGTATTTT. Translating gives CASSRDQGGLTDTQYF.

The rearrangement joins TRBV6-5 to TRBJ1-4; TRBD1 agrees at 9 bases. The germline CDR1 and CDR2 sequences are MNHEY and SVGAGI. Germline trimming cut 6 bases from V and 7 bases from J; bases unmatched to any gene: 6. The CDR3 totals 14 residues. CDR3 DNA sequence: TGTGCCAGCAGGCCAACAGGGGGCGGTGAAAAACTGTTTTTT. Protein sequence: CASRPTGGGEKLFF.

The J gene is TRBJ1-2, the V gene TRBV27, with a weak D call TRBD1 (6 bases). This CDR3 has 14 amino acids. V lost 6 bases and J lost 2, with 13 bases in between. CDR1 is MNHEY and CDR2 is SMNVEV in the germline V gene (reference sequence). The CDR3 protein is CASSLTGLNYGYTF. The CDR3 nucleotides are TGTGCCAGCAGCCTGACAGGTCTGAACTATGGCTACACCTTC.

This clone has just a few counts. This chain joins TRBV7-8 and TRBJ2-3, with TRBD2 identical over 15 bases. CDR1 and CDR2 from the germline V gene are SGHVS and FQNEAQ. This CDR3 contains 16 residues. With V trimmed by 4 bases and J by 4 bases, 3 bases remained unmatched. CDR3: CASSWGLAGGSDTQYF. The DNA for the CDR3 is TGTGCCAGCAGCTGGGGACTAGCGGGAGGATCAGATACGCAGTATTTT.

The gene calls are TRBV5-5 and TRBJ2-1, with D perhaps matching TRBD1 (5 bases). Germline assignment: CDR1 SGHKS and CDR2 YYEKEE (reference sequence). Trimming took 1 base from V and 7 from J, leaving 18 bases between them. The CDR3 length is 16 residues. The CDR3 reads CASSLLFQGLGNEQFF. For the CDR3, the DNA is TGTGCCAGCAGCTTGTTATTTCAGGGATTAGGGAATGAGCAGTTCTTC.

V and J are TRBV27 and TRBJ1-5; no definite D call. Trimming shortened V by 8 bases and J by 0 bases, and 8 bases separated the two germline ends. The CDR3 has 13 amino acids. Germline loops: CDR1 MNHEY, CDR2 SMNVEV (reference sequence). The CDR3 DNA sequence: TGTGCCAGCGGTTCAGATAGCAATCAGCCCCAGCATTTT. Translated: CASGSDSNQPQHF.

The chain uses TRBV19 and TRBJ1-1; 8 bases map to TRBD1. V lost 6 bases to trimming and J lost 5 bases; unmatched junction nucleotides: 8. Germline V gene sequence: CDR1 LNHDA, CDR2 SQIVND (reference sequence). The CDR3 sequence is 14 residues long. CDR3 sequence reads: CASRPGGRRTEAFF. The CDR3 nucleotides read TGTGCCAGTAGGCCAGGGGGCAGGCGGACTGAAGCTTTCTTT.

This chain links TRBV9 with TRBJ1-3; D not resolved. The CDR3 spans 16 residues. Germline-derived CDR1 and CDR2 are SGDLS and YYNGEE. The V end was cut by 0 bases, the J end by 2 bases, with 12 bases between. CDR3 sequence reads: CASSVGSGITGNTIYF. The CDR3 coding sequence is TGTGCCAGCAGCGTAGGATCAGGTATCACTGGAAACACCATATATTTT.

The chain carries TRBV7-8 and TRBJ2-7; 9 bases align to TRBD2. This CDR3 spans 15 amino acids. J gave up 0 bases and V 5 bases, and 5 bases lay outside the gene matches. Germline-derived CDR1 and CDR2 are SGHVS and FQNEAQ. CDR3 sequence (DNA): TGTGCCAGCAGCGGTAGCGGGAGTAGCTCCTACGAGCAGTACTTC. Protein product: CASSGSGSSSYEQYF.

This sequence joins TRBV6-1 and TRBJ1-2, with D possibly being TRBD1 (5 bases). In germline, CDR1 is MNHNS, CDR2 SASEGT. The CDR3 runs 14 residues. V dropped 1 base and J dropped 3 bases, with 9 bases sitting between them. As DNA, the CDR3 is TGTGCCAGCAGTGAAGGACAGACCTACTATGGCTACACCTTC. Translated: CASSEGQTYYGYTF.